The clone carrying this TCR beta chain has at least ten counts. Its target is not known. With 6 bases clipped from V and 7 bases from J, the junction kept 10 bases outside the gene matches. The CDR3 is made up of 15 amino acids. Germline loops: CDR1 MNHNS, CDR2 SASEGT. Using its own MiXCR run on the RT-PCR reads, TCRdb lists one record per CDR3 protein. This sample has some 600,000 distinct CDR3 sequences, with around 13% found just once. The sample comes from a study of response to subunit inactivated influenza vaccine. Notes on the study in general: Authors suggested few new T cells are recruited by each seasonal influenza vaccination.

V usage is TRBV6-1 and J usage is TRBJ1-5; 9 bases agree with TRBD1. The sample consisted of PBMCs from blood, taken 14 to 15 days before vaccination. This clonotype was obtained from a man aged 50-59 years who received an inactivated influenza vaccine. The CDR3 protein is CASRGRDRAKQPQHF. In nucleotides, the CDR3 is TGTGCCAGCAGGGGCCGGGACAGGGCGAAGCAGCCCCAGCATTTT.